Ten or more counts support the clone carrying this TCR beta chain. The antigen is unknown. Trimming took off 3 bases at V and 2 bases at J, with 8 bases between the two ends. The V gene's germline CDR1 is SGHTA and CDR2 FQGNSA. The CDR3 covers 13 residues. The source of the sample is a study of T cell repertoires in cytomegalovirus infection. About the research overall: Indications came from public TCR beta signatures; they pointed to CMV infection and to a matching HLA type. Overall study findings and caveats: In two of eight donors, the top clonotype was HLA-C-restricted CMV-specific. Accumulated public TCR beta family frequency recognized individuals carrying CMV together with the relevant HLA.

MiXCR was run by TCRdb on the reads, yielding one entry per CDR3 protein. The sample includes about 240,000 distinct CDR3 sequences, 6.5% of them seen just once. V gene TRBV7-2 combines with J gene TRBJ2-7, with D hard to call. The TCR originated in a human donor in good health (CMV status not recorded). Some clones in this sample may be carry-over from other donors' samples. The specimen sequenced was PBMCs. The CDR3 DNA is TGTGCCAGCAGCTTGACTGGCCCCTACGAGCAGTACTTC. Protein product: CASSLTGPYEQYF.